One sample yielded the 15 T cell receptor beta chains listed below, sequenced in a study of T cell responses to AZD1222 COVID-19 vaccine. Assay: immunoSEQ multiplex PCR; the TCRdb copy retains only in-frame clones and omits some. The table records roughly 120,000 clones, 70% to 90% of them present only once. Sequencing was performed on peripheral blood, taken on day 0 of AZD1222 vaccination. The receptors were gathered from an adult in good health.

The genes are TRBV30 and TRBJ2-1, with TRBD2 as a possible D gene (5 bases). Germline CDR1 GTSNPN, CDR2 SVGIG (reference sequence). The CDR3 is made up of 18 amino acids. Deletions cut 3 bases from V and 1 base from J, with 22 bases between. The chain's CDR3 is CAWSPKAVLSGSYNEQFF. The CDR3, as DNA: TGTGCCTGGAGCCCGAAAGCCGTACTAAGCGGATCCTACAATGAGCAGTTCTTC. Full variable domain (missing parts from reference TRBV30 and TRBJ2-1): SQTIHQWPATLVQPVGSPLSLECTVEGTSNPNLYWYRQAAGRGLQLLFYSVGIGQISSEVPQNLSASRPQDRQFILSSKKLLLSDSGFYLCAWSPKAVLSGSYNEQFFGPGTRLTVL.

The CDR3 here is CATSRGPFQGWDLDGYTF. The DNA for the CDR3 is TGTGCCACCAGCAGGGGACCCTTTCAGGGGTGGGATTTGGATGGCTACACCTTC. The rearrangement uses TRBV15 and TRBJ1-2; TRBD1 is a possible D gene (6 bases). Trimming took off 3 bases at V and 6 bases at J, with 26 bases between the two ends. Germline V CDR1 and CDR2: LNHNV, YYDKDF (reference sequence). There are 18 residues in the CDR3.

The chain employs TRBV28 and TRBJ2-7; possibly TRBD2 for D (5 bases). V dropped 3 bases and J dropped 5 bases, with 14 bases sitting between them. The CDR3 sequence is 14 residues long. Germline V gene lookup returns CDR1 MDHEN and CDR2 SYDVKM. CDR3 nucleotide sequence: TGTGCCAGCAGTTTGCGGGTTTCGCCGAACGAGCAGTACTTC. It yields the protein CASSLRVSPNEQYF.

Turning to this clone: Other DNA sequences within the sample encode an identical CDR3. The chain has TRBV14 and TRBJ2-7; tentative D call: TRBD2 (5 bases). Per germline, CDR1 SGHDN and CDR2 FVKESK. V lost 1 base to trimming and J lost 5 bases, with 12 bases between them. The length of the CDR3 is 14 residues. The CDR3 region is CASSQGLAYHEQYF. In nucleotides, the CDR3 is TGTGCCAGCAGCCAAGGTCTAGCATACCACGAGCAGTACTTC.

The chain is built from TRBV19 and TRBJ1-4; D uncertain. This CDR3 has 11 amino acids. Per germline, CDR1 LNHDA and CDR2 SQIVND (reference sequence). Trimming took 9 bases from V and 5 from J, leaving 7 bases between them. The CDR3 coding sequence is TGTGCCAGCGTTGAGAATGAAAAACTGTTTTTT. Amino acids: CASVENEKLFF.

This clone was picked up one time. The chain joins TRBV30 to TRBJ1-4; D is unresolved. Germline lookup yields CDR1 GTSNPN and CDR2 SVGIG (reference sequence). With 2 bases removed from V and 8 bases from J, the gap between germline ends came to 27 bases. CDR3 size: 18 residues. The CDR3: CAWSSWTSRREEVEKLFF. CDR3 bases: TGTGCCTGGAGTTCCTGGACCTCTAGGCGCGAGGAAGTCGAAAAACTGTTTTTT. Full variable domain (outside the CDR3, taken from reference TRBV30 and TRBJ1-4): SQTIHQWPATLVQPVGSPLSLECTVEGTSNPNLYWYRQAAGRGLQLLFYSVGIGQISSEVPQNLSASRPQDRQFILSSKKLLLSDSGFYLCAWSSWTSRREEVEKLFFGSGTQLSVL.

This sequence joins TRBV12-3 or TRBV12-4 and TRBJ1-5, with a tentative D call TRBD1 (6 bases). The CDR3 has 12 residues. Between the trimmed V and J ends, which lost 6 bases and 5 bases, there was a span of 8 bases. CDR3 residues: CASSRGYQPQHF. In DNA, the CDR3 is TGTGCCAGCAGCAGGGGTTATCAGCCCCAGCATTTT.

The chain recombines TRBV15 with TRBJ1-4; 9 nucleotides match TRBD1. CDR3 length: 15 amino acids. Germline CDR1 and CDR2: LNHNV and YYDKDF (reference sequence). Unmatched junction bases numbered 8, after V lost 5 bases and J lost 7 bases. CDR3 sequence: CATSVGTGLVEKLFF. CDR3 bases: TGTGCCACCAGCGTAGGGACAGGGTTGGTTGAAAAACTGTTTTTT.

This chain connects TRBV2 to TRBJ2-7; D is unresolved. Germline CDR1 reads SNHLY; CDR2 reads FYNNEI. Trimming cost V 4 bases and J 2 bases, with 12 bases left between them. The CDR3 is made up of 14 amino acids. The CDR3 region is CASSGDQHPYEQYF. Here the CDR3 DNA reads TGTGCCAGCAGTGGCGACCAACATCCCTACGAGCAGTACTTC. Combining the CDR3 with reference TRBV2 and TRBJ2-7 gives the whole variable domain EPEVTQTPSHQVTQMGQEVILRCVPISNHLYFYWYRQILGQKVEFLVSFYNNEISEKSEIFDDQFSVERPDGSNFTLKIRSTKLEDSAMYFCASSGDQHPYEQYFGPGTRLTVT.

The rearrangement uses TRBV6-6 and TRBJ2-7, with D unresolved. V gave up 7 bases and J gave up 2 bases, with 12 bases separating them. This CDR3 is built from 13 residues. Germline CDR1 MNHNY, CDR2 SVGAGI (reference sequence). CDR3 in DNA: TGTGCCAGCACCTTTGTGGGAACCTACGAGCAGTACTTC. Protein product: CASTFVGTYEQYF.

This chain uses TRBV27 with TRBJ2-7; D is possibly TRBD2 (6 bases). The CDR3 totals 12 residues. Looked up from germline, CDR1 is MNHEY and CDR2 is SMNVEV (reference sequence). The germline V and J ends were trimmed by 8 bases and 5 bases, with 13 bases remaining between them. CDR3: CASGTYGNEQYF. The CDR3 coding sequence is TGTGCCAGCGGGACTTACGGTAACGAGCAGTACTTC.

A few counts support this clone. The V gene is TRBV9, the J gene TRBJ2-7; D not resolved. The CDR3 consists of 14 residues. Germline V lookup: CDR1 SGDLS, CDR2 YYNGEE. The germline V and J ends were trimmed by 0 bases and 0 bases, with 7 bases remaining between them. CDR3 amino acids: CASSVDYNSYEQYF. The DNA of the CDR3 is TGTGCCAGCAGCGTAGATTACAACTCCTACGAGCAGTACTTC.

This chain's CDR3 is CASSTAPGQGIRFSYEQYF. The CDR3 nucleotides are TGTGCCAGTAGTACCGCACCGGGACAGGGGATCCGATTCTCCTACGAGCAGTACTTC. J is TRBJ2-7 and V is TRBV19, with TRBD1 matching 10 bases. The CDR3 spans 19 residues. J lost 0 bases, V lost 4 bases, and 15 bases had no gene match. Looked up from germline, CDR1 is LNHDA and CDR2 is SQIVND (reference sequence).

The chain joins TRBV6-5 to TRBJ2-7, with 7 bases identical to TRBD1. The CDR3 length is 14 residues. Looked up from germline, CDR1 is MNHEY and CDR2 is SVGAGI. The trim removed 4 bases at V and 2 bases at J, leaving 5 bases unmatched. CDR3 region: CASSSGTATYEQYF. The CDR3 DNA follows: TGTGCCAGCAGTTCAGGGACAGCTACCTACGAGCAGTACTTC.

The rearrangement joins TRBV19 to TRBJ2-7; a weak D match, TRBD1 (7 bases). The CDR3 consists of 14 residues. Germline assignment: CDR1 LNHDA and CDR2 SQIVND (reference sequence). Trimming cost V 7 bases and J 2 bases, with 15 bases left between them. For the CDR3, the DNA is TGTGCCAGTAAGCTCCAGGGGGGAGCCTACGAGCAGTACTTC. Translating gives CASKLQGGAYEQYF.